This paragraph covers one TCR beta chain sequence. From germline, CDR1 is LGHNT and CDR2 FRNRAP. The CDR3 totals 14 residues. V was pared by 11 bases and J by 4 bases, with 18 bases between. This specimen belongs to a study of cytomegalovirus exposure and HLA in healthy donors. Primers included in the PCR were 60 Vbeta and 13 Jbeta primers. The table came from immunoSEQ multiplex PCR; TCRdb's copy has only in-frame clones and leaves some out. This sample carries 200,000 or so clones, around 73% of them seen once, and the ten largest clones take 3% to 4%. The sequenced sample consisted of PBMCs. This receptor was identified in a male donor in good health and CMV-seronegative. V and J are TRBV12-5 and TRBJ2-1; TRBD2 might be the D (5 bases). The CDR3 coding sequence is TGTGCTTCCTCGGACCGAGGGAATTACAATGAGCAGTTCTTC. It codes for CASSDRGNYNEQFF.